This passage covers 27 T cell receptor beta chains from one sample sequenced in a study of cytomegalovirus exposure and HLA in healthy donors (TCRdb year 2017). Library prep was done by the immunoSEQ multiplex PCR assay. The multiplex PCR relied on a mix of 60 forward primers for TCR Vbeta segments and 13 reverse primers for TCR Jbeta segments. TCRdb provides this immuneACCESS table in a form limited to in-frame rearrangements. Some clones are lacking; in checked studies, under half of them reflect an unresolved V gene, and why the rest are absent is not known. The table for this sample lists 180,000 or so clones; approximately 83% of them were counted only once. Approximately 8.5% of the sample is taken by the ten largest. Sequencing input: PBMCs. The receptors originated from a man younger than 30 in good health and CMV-seropositive.

This chain joins TRBV6-5 and TRBJ1-2, with D unclear. V was pared by 6 bases and J by 7 bases, with 12 bases between. Looked up from germline, CDR1 is MNHEY and CDR2 is SVGAGI. The CDR3 runs to 12 residues. CDR3: CASSPSSGGYTF. CDR3 DNA: TGTGCCAGCAGCCCCAGTTCTGGTGGCTACACCTTC.

The rearrangement links TRBV5-1 to TRBJ2-6; maybe TRBD1 (6 bases). The CDR3 sequence is 15 residues long. The ends were cut back, 5 bases at V and 1 base at J, with 10 bases in the middle. Germline values: CDR1 SGHRS, CDR2 YFSETQ. CDR3 region: CASSEQGSGANVLTF. CDR3 bases: TGCGCCAGCAGTGAACAGGGATCTGGGGCCAACGTCCTGACTTTC.

The J gene is TRBJ2-2, the V gene TRBV19; 11 positions agree with TRBD1. V dropped 3 bases and J dropped 4; count of bases not matched to a gene: 1. This CDR3 is built from 15 residues. Germline V CDR1 and CDR2: LNHDA, SQIVND (reference sequence). CDR3: CASSMGTGGTGELFF. The CDR3 DNA reads as TGTGCCAGTAGTATGGGGACAGGGGGCACCGGGGAGCTGTTTTTT.

CDR3 residues: CASSLIPGTGEGETQYF. CDR3 DNA: TGTGCCAGCTCACTGATACCCGGGACAGGTGAAGGGGAGACCCAGTACTTC. The chain recombines TRBV18 with TRBJ2-5; 8 bases match TRBD1. The V gene end was trimmed by 4 bases and the J gene end by 5 bases; junction bases not matched to a gene: 15. The length of the CDR3 is 17 residues. In germline, CDR1 is KGHSH, CDR2 LQKENI.

This chain connects TRBV10-3 to TRBJ2-1; 7 positions match TRBD1. Germline V gene data show CDR1 as ENHRY and CDR2 as SYGVKD. This CDR3 is built from 14 residues. V shed 10 bases, J shed 6 bases, and the junction held 12 bases outside the gene matches. The CDR3 coding sequence is TGTGCCACCCTCCCAGGGGGTCGGGGCAATGAGCAGTTCTTC. It translates to CATLPGGRGNEQFF.

This rearrangement joins TRBV2 to TRBJ1-2; 7 nucleotides line up with TRBD1. Looked up from germline, CDR1 is SNHLY and CDR2 is FYNNEI. The length of the CDR3 is 16 residues. V was clipped by 3 bases and J by 3 bases; unmatched bases: 10. The CDR3 loop is CASSEKGANYYYGYTF. DNA of the CDR3: TGTGCCAGCAGTGAGAAGGGGGCGAATTATTACTATGGCTACACCTTC.

This clone was counted a single time. The CDR3 is CASSSLAGGQTDTQYF. Here the CDR3 DNA reads TGTGCCAGCAGCTCCCTGGCGGGGGGGCAAACAGATACGCAGTATTTT. This rearrangement joins TRBV5-4 to TRBJ2-3; 9 bases match TRBD2. V was pared by 3 bases and J by 3 bases, with 8 bases of the junction left unmatched. The CDR3 consists of 16 residues. Germline values: CDR1 SGHNT, CDR2 YYREEE (reference sequence). Looking up the rest from reference TRBV5-4 and TRBJ2-3 gives the full variable domain: ETGVTQSPTHLIKTRGQQVTLRCSSQSGHNTVSWYQQALGQGPQFIFQYYREEENGRGNFPPRFSGLQFPNYSSELNVNALELDDSALYLCASSSLAGGQTDTQYFGPGTRLTVL.

The rearrangement links TRBV19 to TRBJ1-2; D remains ambiguous. CDR3 length: 11 residues. V lost 1 base to trimming and J lost 7 bases, with 4 bases between them. CDR1 is LNHDA and CDR2 is SQIVND in the germline V gene (reference sequence). In DNA form, the CDR3 reads TGTGCCAGTAGTATAGCCTGTGGCTACACCTTC. Translation gives CASSIACGYTF.

The rearrangement uses TRBV6-1 and TRBJ1-2; no definite D call. Germline-derived CDR1 and CDR2 are MNHNS and SASEGT. V was shortened by 6 bases and J by 4 bases, with 12 bases between the two germline ends. This CDR3 contains 13 residues. The CDR3 DNA reads as TGTGCCAGCAGACTACCGGGAGGCTATGGCTACACCTTC. Protein: CASRLPGGYGYTF.

This clone was seen a handful of times. The chain is built from TRBV10-3 and TRBJ2-7; perhaps TRBD1 as D (6 bases). The CDR3 sequence is 15 residues long. Deletions cut 6 bases from V and 1 base from J, with 16 bases between. Germline V lookup: CDR1 ENHRY, CDR2 SYGVKD. In DNA form, the CDR3 reads TGTGCCATCAGGGCCATCGGGACACCTTCCTACGAGCAGTACTTC. Amino acid sequence: CAIRAIGTPSYEQYF.

To note about this clone: Relative to the germline gene, one junction end is altered; a read error may explain this. The rearrangement joins TRBV7-9 to TRBJ1-2; perhaps TRBD1 as D (6 bases). CDR3 length equals 13 residues. Germline V lookup: CDR1 SEHNR, CDR2 FQNEAQ (reference sequence). The CDR3 bases are TGTTCCAGCGGAGTAGGGACATCCTTTGGCTACACCTTC. Protein sequence: CSSGVGTSFGYTF.

CDR3 protein: CASSEAPGQGTNTEAFF. In DNA, the CDR3 is TGTGCCAGCAGTGAAGCACCGGGACAGGGGACGAACACTGAAGCTTTCTTT. The V and J genes are TRBV6-1 and TRBJ1-1; 10 positions agree with TRBD1. CDR3 length: 17 residues. Germline V gene lookup returns CDR1 MNHNS and CDR2 SASEGT. The ends lost 0 bases at V and 1 base at J; junction bases unmatched: 5.

V usage is TRBV30 and J usage is TRBJ1-1; D not certain. This CDR3 contains 11 residues. CDR1 and CDR2 from the germline V gene are GTSNPN and SVGIG (reference sequence). V was pared by 3 bases and J by 9 bases, with 11 bases between. The CDR3 is CAWSAGGQAFF. CDR3 nucleotides: TGTGCCTGGAGCGCAGGAGGACAAGCTTTCTTT.

The chain is built from TRBV6-4 and TRBJ2-5; 12 bases fit TRBD2. Trimming took 0 bases from V and 3 from J; bases not matched to a gene: 5. This CDR3 is 17 amino acids long. Germline CDR1 and CDR2: MRHNA and SNTAGT. The CDR3 DNA follows: TGTGCCAGCAGTGACTCGGGAAGGACTAGCGGGGAAGAGACCCAGTACTTC. This gives the protein CASSDSGRTSGEETQYF.

The rearrangement links TRBV2 to TRBJ2-7; 9 bases are shared with TRBD1. Germline values: CDR1 SNHLY, CDR2 FYNNEI. The J segment lost 2 bases and the V segment lost 6 bases, leaving 8 bases of the junction unmatched. This CDR3 has 15 residues. The DNA for the CDR3 is TGTGCCAGCAGAGGCCATGACAGGGGGACCTACGAGCAGTACTTC. Protein: CASRGHDRGTYEQYF.

CDR3 in amino acids: CASSGRSKPGSGAGSGELFF. The CDR3, as DNA: TGTGCCAGCAGTGGCCGCTCCAAACCAGGTAGCGGGGCTGGATCCGGGGAGCTGTTTTTT. The chain employs TRBV2 and TRBJ2-2; the match to TRBD2 covers 8 bases. The CDR3 length is 20 residues. V lost 4 bases to trimming and J lost 6 bases; unmatched junction nucleotides: 22. Germline CDR1 SNHLY, CDR2 FYNNEI.

The chain links TRBV13 to TRBJ2-5; 14 bases are shared with TRBD2. The CDR3 totals 16 residues. The ends lost 0 bases at V and 3 bases at J; junction bases unmatched: 0. Germline-derived CDR1 and CDR2 are PRHDT and FYEKMQ (reference sequence). The CDR3 region is CASSLGGLAGEETQYF. As DNA, the CDR3 is TGTGCCAGCAGCTTAGGGGGACTAGCGGGGGAAGAGACCCAGTACTTC.

This clone came up a few times. V gene TRBV6-1 combines with J gene TRBJ1-5; 8 bases are shared with TRBD1. CDR3 length equals 15 residues. The germline V gene has CDR1 MNHNS and CDR2 SASEGT. V was clipped by 6 bases and J by 1 base; unmatched bases: 5. CDR3: CASRQGAGSNQPQHF. CDR3 nucleotides: TGTGCCAGCAGGCAGGGGGCGGGGAGCAATCAGCCCCAGCATTTT.

The CDR3 DNA is TGTGCCAGCAGCTTACTAGCGGGGGTCCTGAGCTCCTACAATGAGCAGTTCTTC. It yields the protein CASSLLAGVLSSYNEQFF. The chain has TRBV7-2 and TRBJ2-1, with 10 bases lining up with TRBD2. The ends lost 2 bases at V and 0 bases at J; junction bases unmatched: 7. The CDR3 runs 18 residues. Germline CDR1 SGHTA, CDR2 FQGNSA. Supplemented by reference TRBV7-2 and TRBJ2-1, the full variable domain reads GAGVSQSPSNKVTEKGKDVELRCDPISGHTALYWYRQSLGQGLEFLIYFQGNSAPDKSGLPSDRFSAERTGGSVSTLTIQRTQQEDSAVYLCASSLLAGVLSSYNEQFFGPGTRLTVL.

V gene TRBV10-3 combines with J gene TRBJ2-7, with 7 bases fitting TRBD1. The CDR3 loop spans 15 amino acids. Germline assignment: CDR1 ENHRY and CDR2 SYGVKD. The J segment lost 7 bases and the V segment lost 3 bases, leaving 12 bases of the junction unmatched. The CDR3 loop reads CAISDIRQGVEEQYF. The DNA of the CDR3 is TGTGCCATCAGTGATATAAGGCAGGGGGTTGAGGAGCAGTACTTC.

The chain is built from TRBV4-3 and TRBJ1-6; no clear D gene. CDR3 length: 14 residues. Germline-derived CDR1 and CDR2 are LGHNA and YSLEER. V was pared by 2 bases and J by 9 bases, with 11 bases between. The CDR3 coding sequence is TGCGCCAGCAGCCAATACCGCGTCGGTTCACCCCTCCACTTT. Its protein product is CASSQYRVGSPLHF.

The rearrangement links TRBV30 to TRBJ2-1; 9 bases agree with TRBD2. Germline V CDR1 and CDR2: GTSNPN, SVGIG (reference sequence). Trimming took 0 bases from V and 6 from J; bases not matched to a gene: 6. This CDR3 contains 15 residues. The chain's CDR3 is CAWSVFSTSGNEQFF. The CDR3 nucleotides read TGTGCCTGGAGTGTATTTTCGACTAGCGGCAATGAGCAGTTCTTC.

The chain carries TRBV9 and TRBJ2-1; 9 bases line up with TRBD1. V was pared by 3 bases and J by 4 bases, with 5 bases of the junction left unmatched. Germline lookup yields CDR1 SGDLS and CDR2 YYNGEE. This CDR3 has 15 amino acids. The CDR3 loop is CASSAGTGLYNEQFF. The CDR3 nucleotides are TGTGCCAGCAGCGCGGGGACAGGGCTTTACAATGAGCAGTTCTTC. The full variable domain, rest sourced from reference TRBV9 and TRBJ2-1, is DSGVTQTPKHLITATGQRVTLRCSPRSGDLSVYWYQQSLDQGLQFLIQYYNGEERAKGNILERFSAQQFPDLHSELNLSSLELGDSALYFCASSAGTGLYNEQFFGPGTRLTVL.

The chain employs TRBV5-1 and TRBJ2-7, with D perhaps matching TRBD1 (6 bases). V gave up 0 bases and J gave up 7 bases, with 11 bases separating them. The length of the CDR3 is 13 residues. The germline V gene encodes CDR1 SGHRS and CDR2 YFSETQ. The CDR3 DNA reads as TGCGCCAGCAGCTTGGACAGGGTTGGGGAGCAGTACTTC. Residues: CASSLDRVGEQYF.

The chain employs TRBV5-1 and TRBJ2-5, with TRBD2 as a possible D gene (6 bases). The length of the CDR3 is 16 residues. V was cut by 3 bases and J by 5 bases, with 20 bases left in between. Germline assignment: CDR1 SGHRS and CDR2 YFSETQ. The CDR3 reads CASSSEGGIVGETQYF. The CDR3, as DNA: TGCGCCAGCAGCTCCGAAGGCGGGATAGTTGGTGAGACCCAGTACTTC.

The chain employs TRBV2 and TRBJ2-5, with TRBD2 as a possible D gene (5 bases). CDR3 length: 12 residues. V was clipped by 3 bases and J by 7 bases, with 9 bases between them. Germline CDR1 is SNHLY and CDR2 is FYNNEI. The CDR3 here is CASSEIAGTQYF. The CDR3 bases are TGTGCCAGCAGTGAGATTGCGGGGACCCAGTACTTC.

The chain carries TRBV6-5 and TRBJ2-7; D possibly corresponds to TRBD1 (5 bases). The CDR3 has 15 amino acids. Germline V CDR1 and CDR2: MNHEY, SVGAGI. V was pared by 2 bases and J by 2 bases, with 13 bases between. This CDR3 reads CASSYLPDRAYEQYF. CDR3 in DNA: TGTGCCAGCAGTTACCTCCCAGACAGAGCCTACGAGCAGTACTTC.